Listed here is a single TCR beta chain. These data come from a study of early T cells in non-severe SARS-CoV-2 infection. Molecules of cDNA were individually given unique molecular identifiers that were attached to them. TCRdb independently ran MiXCR on the 5' RACE reads; one entry per CDR3 protein. The repertoire holds approximately 84,000 distinct CDR3 sequences, with 15% as singletons. Trimming left V 5 bases short and J 1 base short, with 5 bases between. Germline assignment: CDR1 SGHTA and CDR2 FQGNSA. This CDR3 comprises 12 residues. The receptor was isolated from an adult who was a healthcare worker with PCR-confirmed SARS-CoV-2 infection or an uninfected control (not recorded which). What was sequenced was whole blood. V and J are TRBV7-2 and TRBJ2-5; D unclear. The DNA for the CDR3 is TGTGCCAGCAGCCGGGTCCAAGAGACCCAGTACTTC. It yields the protein CASSRVQETQYF.